The 24 T cell receptor beta chains below all came from one sample that was sequenced in a study of T cells after yellow fever vaccination. MiXCR, applied by TCRdb to the 5' RACE reads, yields one record per CDR3 protein. The sample has just over 250,000 distinct CDR3 sequences, roughly 5% seen once. Sequences were derived from CD4+ T cells sorted from PBMCs, sampled on the day of the yellow fever booster vaccination. The receptors were sampled from a man aged 18-30 years who received the YFV17D yellow fever vaccine.

V usage is TRBV11-3 and J usage is TRBJ1-4; TRBD1 might be the D (6 bases). The V end was cut by 6 bases, the J end by 0 bases, with 11 bases between. CDR1 and CDR2 from the germline V gene are SGHNT and YENEEA. The CDR3 is made up of 15 amino acids. The CDR3 protein is CASSETGSTNEKLFF. CDR3 in DNA: TGTGCCAGCAGTGAAACAGGGTCAACTAATGAAAAACTGTTTTTT.

This clonotype appeared many times. The chain combines TRBV29-1 with TRBJ2-7; TRBD1 aligns across 9 bases. Per the germline V gene, CDR1 is SQVTM and CDR2 is ANQGSEA. Losses at the gene ends were 3 bases for V and 2 bases for J; bases not matched to a gene: 2. The CDR3 sequence is 13 residues long. The CDR3 protein is CSVDGTGPYEQYF. CDR3 nucleotides: TGCAGCGTTGACGGGACAGGGCCCTACGAGCAGTACTTC.

This clonotype was detected only a few times. The chain recombines TRBV5-6 with TRBJ2-1; D unresolved. Per the germline V gene, CDR1 is SGHDT and CDR2 is YYEEEE. CDR3 length: 13 amino acids. With 3 bases removed from V and 0 bases from J, the gap between germline ends came to 4 bases. Here the CDR3 DNA reads TGTGCCAGCAGCTCCTCCTCCTACAATGAGCAGTTCTTC. As protein: CASSSSSYNEQFF.

This clonotype has a count of ten or more. V and J are TRBV18 and TRBJ2-5; D is unresolved. CDR3 length: 12 residues. V was trimmed by 6 bases and J by 5 bases, leaving 10 bases between them. Germline V gives CDR1 KGHSH, CDR2 LQKENI. The CDR3 nucleotides are TGTGCCAGCTCCACTACAAGGGAGACCCAGTACTTC. Protein: CASSTTRETQYF. Drawing the rest from reference TRBV18 and TRBJ2-5, the complete variable domain is NAGVMQNPRHLVRRRGQEARLRCSPMKGHSHVYWYRQLPEEGLKFMVYLQKENIIDESGMPKERFSAEFPKEGPSILRIQQVVRGDSAAYFCASSTTRETQYFGPGTRLLVL.

V and J are TRBV7-9 and TRBJ1-1, with a possible D match to TRBD1 (6 bases). The V gene lost 5 bases and the J gene lost 0 bases, with 10 bases spanning the gap. Germline CDR1 SEHNR, CDR2 FQNEAQ (reference sequence). The length of the CDR3 is 14 residues. CDR3 bases: TGTGCCAGCAGCCGCCGACAGGTGAACACTGAAGCTTTCTTT. Amino acids: CASSRRQVNTEAFF.

In this sample, this clonotype turned up a few times. The CDR3 DNA reads TGTGCCAGCAGTGAATTCTTTGTGGAAGCTTTCTTT. Residues: CASSEFFVEAFF. The chain carries TRBV2 and TRBJ1-1; D gene uncertain. Germline V gives CDR1 SNHLY, CDR2 FYNNEI. CDR3 length: 12 amino acids. The V gene lost 2 bases and the J gene lost 8 bases, with 9 bases spanning the gap.

This clonotype was seen more than once but under ten times. At one boundary the junction diverges from the germline segment, which might be a read error. V and J are TRBV6-6 and TRBJ2-4; 12 nucleotides agree with TRBD2. The germline V gene has CDR1 MNHNY and CDR2 SVGAGI (reference sequence). The CDR3 runs to 16 residues. The DNA of the CDR3 is TGTGCCAGCAGCTCGTATAGCGGACTAGCGGGAAGGGGATCGGACTTC. Residues: CASSSYSGLAGRGSDF.

This clonotype was counted many times. The CDR3 reads CSAREGVVNTEAFF. The CDR3 DNA sequence: TGCAGTGCTAGAGAGGGGGTGGTGAACACTGAAGCTTTCTTT. The chain carries TRBV20-1 and TRBJ1-1; a possible D gene is TRBD1 (5 bases). This CDR3 contains 14 residues. V lost 0 bases and J 0 bases, leaving 8 bases between the germline ends. Germline loops: CDR1 DFQATT, CDR2 SNEGSKA (reference sequence).

CDR3 residues: CASSQDALTGVYGYTF. CDR3 nucleotide sequence: TGCGCCAGCAGCCAAGACGCCCTTACGGGGGTCTATGGCTACACCTTC. This chain joins TRBV4-3 and TRBJ1-2; tentative D call: TRBD1 (5 bases). The V end lost 0 bases, the J end lost 4 bases, and 15 bases lay between the germline ends. CDR1 is LGHNA and CDR2 is YSLEER in the germline V gene. This CDR3 is 16 amino acids long.

The rearrangement joins TRBV19 to TRBJ1-5, with TRBD1 as a possible D gene (5 bases). The V end was cut by 4 bases, the J end by 6 bases, with 13 bases between. CDR1 is LNHDA, CDR2 SQIVND, per germline (reference sequence). The CDR3 extends over 14 amino acids. In nucleotides, the CDR3 is TGTGCCAGTAGTAGACCGGGGGGAGGTCAGCCCCAGCATTTT. Translation: CASSRPGGGQPQHF. The full variable domain, rest sourced from reference TRBV19 and TRBJ1-5, is DGGITQSPKYLFRKEGQNVTLSCEQNLNHDAMYWYRQDPGQGLRLIYYSQIVNDFQKGDIAEGYSVSREKKESFPLTVTSAQKNPTAFYLCASSRPGGGQPQHFGDGTRLSIL.

This clonotype was detected only a few times. The rearrangement uses TRBV15 and TRBJ1-2, with 7 bases fitting TRBD1. The ends lost 0 bases at V and 1 base at J; junction bases unmatched: 5. Germline CDR1 reads LNHNV; CDR2 reads YYDKDF (reference sequence). This CDR3 region has 16 residues. The CDR3 nucleotides read TGTGCCACCAGCAGAGACGCGACAGGGATTAACTATGGCTACACCTTC. This codes for CATSRDATGINYGYTF.

This clonotype has more than one count but fewer than ten. The chain has TRBV20-1 and TRBJ2-5; TRBD1 agrees at 7 bases. Germline V lookup: CDR1 DFQATT, CDR2 SNEGSKA (reference sequence). This CDR3 contains 15 residues. V lost 5 bases to trimming and J lost 5 bases; unmatched junction nucleotides: 14. CDR3 DNA sequence: TGCAGTGCTCACAGGGGTAGTCGTAGGTTGGAGACCCAGTACTTC. This encodes CSAHRGSRRLETQYF.

The rearrangement uses TRBV7-9 and TRBJ1-1, with D uncertain. The CDR3 loop spans 15 amino acids. V shed 1 base and J shed 1 base, with 10 bases lying between them. Germline V gene sequence: CDR1 SEHNR, CDR2 FQNEAQ (reference sequence). CDR3 residues: CASSLGSVPNTEAFF. The CDR3 DNA reads as TGTGCCAGCAGCTTAGGGAGCGTACCGAACACTGAAGCTTTCTTT.

This clonotype has only a few counts. The V call is TRBV25-1, the J call TRBJ2-7; D might be TRBD2 (5 bases). CDR3 length: 13 residues. Germline CDR1 reads MGHDK; CDR2 reads SYGVNS. Trimming took 7 bases from V and 3 from J, leaving 13 bases between them. The CDR3 nucleotides read TGTGCCAGCACCCGAACGGGGAACTACGAGCAGTACTTC. This encodes CASTRTGNYEQYF.

This clonotype has just a few counts. The rearrangement joins TRBV20-1 to TRBJ2-3; 11 bases are a match to TRBD2. The CDR3 extends over 13 amino acids. Germline V lookup: CDR1 DFQATT, CDR2 SNEGSKA (reference sequence). Germline trimming cut 6 bases from V and 4 bases from J; bases unmatched to any gene: 3. CDR3 DNA: TGCAGTGCCTATAGCGGGGGGGCAGATACGCAGTATTTT. This sequence encodes CSAYSGGADTQYF.

This chain links TRBV5-1 with TRBJ2-2; D might be TRBD1 (6 bases). Germline assignment: CDR1 SGHRS and CDR2 YFSETQ. Trimming took off 2 bases at V and 6 bases at J, with 11 bases between the two ends. CDR3 length: 14 amino acids. CDR3 nucleotides: TGCGCCAGCAGCTTTGGACAGTATCCCGGGGAGCTGTTTTTT. Translating gives CASSFGQYPGELFF.

This clonotype was seen ten or more times. The chain's CDR3 is CSAISAGQGGIEQYF. The CDR3 DNA reads TGCAGTGCCATTAGTGCGGGACAGGGGGGGATCGAGCAGTACTTC. The chain uses TRBV20-1 and TRBJ2-7, with 11 nucleotides matching TRBD1. Germline V lookup: CDR1 DFQATT, CDR2 SNEGSKA (reference sequence). With V trimmed by 6 bases and J by 6 bases, 13 bases remained unmatched. This CDR3 is built from 15 residues.

This clonotype was counted many times. The chain recombines TRBV5-1 with TRBJ2-2; TRBD1 or TRBD2 may be the D gene (6 bases each). The CDR3 sequence is 16 residues long. Deletions cut 3 bases from V and 6 bases from J, with 18 bases between. CDR1 and CDR2 from the germline V gene are SGHRS and YFSETQ. The CDR3 reads CASSSGDTFSPGELFF. DNA for the CDR3: TGCGCCAGCAGCTCGGGGGACACCTTCTCCCCCGGGGAGCTGTTTTTT.

V usage is TRBV5-1 and J usage is TRBJ2-7; no definite D call. CDR1 and CDR2 (germline): SGHRS, YFSETQ. The CDR3 consists of 14 residues. Trimming pared 0 bases from V and 5 bases from J, leaving 12 bases between. Written as DNA, the CDR3 is TGCGCCAGCAGCTTGGTCGGAGTGTTCGACGAGCAGTACTTC. This translates into CASSLVGVFDEQYF.

This clonotype has only a few counts. The chain recombines TRBV4-3 with TRBJ2-2, with TRBD1 identical over 7 bases. The CDR3 is 15 residues long. The germline CDR1 and CDR2 sequences are LGHNA and YSLEER. With V trimmed by 0 bases and J by 7 bases, 5 bases remained unmatched. The CDR3 DNA sequence: TGCGCCAGCAGCCAAGAGGCCAGGGGGATCGGGGAGCTGTTTTTT. Translated: CASSQEARGIGELFF.

This clonotype showed up just a few times. The J gene is TRBJ1-6, the V gene TRBV2; TRBD1 matches at 8 bases. The V gene end was trimmed by 7 bases and the J gene end by 11 bases; junction bases not matched to a gene: 7. The CDR3 sequence is 13 residues long. From germline, CDR1 is SNHLY and CDR2 FYNNEI. CDR3 residues: CASTGQGGAPLHF. CDR3 sequence (DNA): TGTGCCAGCACAGGACAGGGAGGAGCACCCCTCCACTTT.

CDR3: CSVRRGTEETQYF. The CDR3 DNA reads as TGCAGCGTTCGAAGGGGGACCGAGGAGACCCAGTACTTC. This sequence joins TRBV29-1 and TRBJ2-5; a possible D gene is TRBD1 (6 bases). V gave up 5 bases and J gave up 5 bases, with 15 bases separating them. Germline CDR1 SQVTM, CDR2 ANQGSEA. The CDR3 has 13 amino acids.

This clonotype was seen a few times. The CDR3 nucleotides are TGTGCCAGCAGTCAGGGGGGCTATGGCTACACCTTC. The encoded protein is CASSQGGYGYTF. The V call is TRBV12-3 or TRBV12-4, the J call TRBJ1-2, with 7 positions matching TRBD1. The V and J ends lost 5 bases and 4 bases, in that order; junction bases with no gene match: 1. The CDR3 sequence is 12 residues long.

This clonotype was recorded at least ten times. The chain combines TRBV24-1 with TRBJ2-3; D remains unclear. CDR3 length: 13 residues. Germline lookup yields CDR1 KGHDR and CDR2 SFDVKD. The V end was cut by 3 bases, the J end by 5 bases, with 8 bases between. CDR3 sequence reads: CATSDAAEDTQYF. CDR3 bases: TGTGCCACCAGTGATGCGGCCGAAGATACGCAGTATTTT.